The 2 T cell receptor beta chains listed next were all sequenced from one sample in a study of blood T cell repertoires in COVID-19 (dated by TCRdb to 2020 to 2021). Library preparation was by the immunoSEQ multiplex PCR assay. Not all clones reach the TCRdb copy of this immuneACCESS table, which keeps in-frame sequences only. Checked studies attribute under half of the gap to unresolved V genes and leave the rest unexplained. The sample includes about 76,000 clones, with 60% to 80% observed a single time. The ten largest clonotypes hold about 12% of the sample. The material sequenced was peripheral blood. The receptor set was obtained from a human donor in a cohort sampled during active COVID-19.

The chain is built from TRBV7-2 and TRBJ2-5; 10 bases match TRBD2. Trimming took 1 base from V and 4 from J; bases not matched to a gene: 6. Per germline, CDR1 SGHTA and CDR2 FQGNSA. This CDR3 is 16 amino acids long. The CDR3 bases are TGTGCCAGCAGCTTAGTTCCAGCGGGGGGGCCAGAGACCCAGTACTTC. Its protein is CASSLVPAGGPETQYF.

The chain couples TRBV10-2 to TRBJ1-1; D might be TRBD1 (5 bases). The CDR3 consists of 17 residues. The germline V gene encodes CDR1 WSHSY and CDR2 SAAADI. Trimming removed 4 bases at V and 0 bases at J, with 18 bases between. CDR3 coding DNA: TGCGCCAGCAGTGTACAACTTCTAAGGGGTATGAACACTGAAGCTTTCTTT. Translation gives CASSVQLLRGMNTEAFF.